Below are 32 T cell receptor beta chains sequenced from a single sample in a study of T cells in Graves' hyperthyroidism and ophthalmopathy. Amplified TCR beta CDR3 regions derived from RNA transcripts. TCR CDR3 regions were first amplified by RT-PCR with HTBI primers. TCRdb re-called the multiplex PCR reads with MiXCR, one entry per CDR3 protein. The sample records approximately 600,000 distinct CDR3 sequences, more than 20% being singletons. Source material: blood. The receptors derive from a man aged 25 to 45 with Graves' ophthalmopathy.

CDR3 in DNA: TGTGCCAGCAGTTTAATCGGGGACAATGAGCAGTTCTTC. Translation: CASSLIGDNEQFF. The rearrangement uses TRBV28 and TRBJ2-1, with D perhaps TRBD2 (5 bases). The CDR3 totals 13 residues. Trimming removed 2 bases at V and 5 bases at J, with 7 bases between. The germline V gene encodes CDR1 MDHEN and CDR2 SYDVKM.

The chain has TRBV28 and TRBJ1-4; D is unresolved. The CDR3 is made up of 15 amino acids. Trimming removed 6 bases at V and 8 bases at J, with 19 bases between. Germline V lookup: CDR1 MDHEN, CDR2 SYDVKM. CDR3 sequence (DNA): TGTGCCAGCAGACCTAAAGGGAGGGTACGCGAAAAACTGTTTTTT. It translates to CASRPKGRVREKLFF.

This clonotype was seen many times. V usage is TRBV3-1 and J usage is TRBJ1-1, with 8 bases aligning to TRBD1. This CDR3 region has 15 residues. V trimming: 5 bases; J trimming: 3 bases; junction bases outside the gene matches: 8. The germline CDR1 and CDR2 sequences are LGHDT and YNNKEL (reference sequence). CDR3 region: CASSYQTGVDTEAFF. As DNA, the CDR3 is TGTGCCAGCAGCTACCAGACAGGGGTGGACACTGAAGCTTTCTTT.

The chain combines TRBV4-2 with TRBJ1-6; a weak D match, TRBD1 (5 bases). The CDR3 extends over 17 amino acids. With 4 bases removed from V and 10 bases from J, the gap between germline ends came to 23 bases. The germline V gene encodes CDR1 LGHNA and CDR2 YNFKEQ. The CDR3 is CASSLHTSGAKASPLHF. CDR3 bases: TGTGCCAGCAGCCTACATACCTCCGGGGCCAAGGCGTCACCCCTCCACTTT.

There are many counts of this clonotype. This sequence joins TRBV3-1 and TRBJ1-2; tentative D call: TRBD1 (5 bases). The germline gives CDR1 LGHDT, CDR2 YNNKEL (reference sequence). Trimming cost V 2 bases and J 4 bases, with 8 bases left between them. The CDR3 consists of 13 residues. CDR3 sequence (DNA): TGTGCCAGCAGCCAACGGGGGAGCTATGGCTACACCTTC. It codes for CASSQRGSYGYTF.

The sample holds many counts of this clonotype. CDR3 region: CASSPRVRGAIGEQYF. Here the CDR3 DNA reads TGTGCCAGCAGCCCGCGGGTTCGGGGGGCCATAGGCGAGCAGTACTTC. The chain is built from TRBV11-2 and TRBJ2-7; D perhaps matches TRBD2 (7 bases). The CDR3 runs to 16 residues. V lost 5 bases and J lost 6, with 23 bases in between. Germline lookup yields CDR1 SGHAT and CDR2 FQNNGV.

This clonotype has ten or more counts. The CDR3 nucleotides read TGTGCCAGCAGTGAAGGGACTAGACGATCCTACGAGCAGTACTTC. It is translated as CASSEGTRRSYEQYF. This sequence joins TRBV6-1 and TRBJ2-7; 7 positions match TRBD2. CDR1 is MNHNS, CDR2 SASEGT, per germline. The CDR3 has 15 amino acids. J lost 1 base, V lost 1 base, and 4 bases had no gene match.

The chain couples TRBV19 to TRBJ2-7; 10 bases are shared with TRBD2. After removal of 5 bases from V and 2 bases from J, the junction contained 9 bases not matched to a gene. Germline lookup yields CDR1 LNHDA and CDR2 SQIVND (reference sequence). The CDR3 spans 16 residues. The CDR3 bases are TGTGCCAGTAGTCGTGGACTAGCGGTCCCACCCTACGAGCAGTACTTC. Its translation: CASSRGLAVPPYEQYF. Full variable domain (outside the CDR3, taken from reference TRBV19 and TRBJ2-7): DGGITQSPKYLFRKEGQNVTLSCEQNLNHDAMYWYRQDPGQGLRLIYYSQIVNDFQKGDIAEGYSVSREKKESFPLTVTSAQKNPTAFYLCASSRGLAVPPYEQYFGPGTRLTVT.

The chain is built from TRBV7-8 and TRBJ2-4, with D perhaps assigned TRBD1 or TRBD2 (6 bases each). This CDR3 spans 13 amino acids. V shed 3 bases and J shed 7 bases, with 10 bases lying between them. Germline V lookup: CDR1 SGHVS, CDR2 FQNEAQ. The chain's CDR3 is CASSFGGLNIQYF. The CDR3 DNA reads as TGTGCCAGCAGCTTTGGGGGGCTGAACATTCAGTACTTC.

Only a few counts were recorded for this clonotype. The chain's CDR3 is CASSLGSGSLGNEQFF. CDR3 sequence (DNA): TGTGCCAGCAGCTTAGGTAGCGGGAGTTTAGGCAATGAGCAGTTCTTC. J is TRBJ2-1 and V is TRBV7-8; 9 bases are a match to TRBD2. Germline CDR1 SGHVS, CDR2 FQNEAQ. V was pared by 1 base and J by 6 bases, with 7 bases of the junction left unmatched. There are 16 residues in the CDR3.

This clonotype appeared a few times. The genes are TRBV6-1 and TRBJ1-5, with 8 bases identical to TRBD1. J was trimmed by 3 bases and V by 2 bases; bases with no gene match: 6. Germline-derived CDR1 and CDR2 are MNHNS and SASEGT. The CDR3 sequence is 16 residues long. CDR3 residues: CASSEIRTGFNQPQHF. CDR3 bases: TGTGCCAGCAGTGAAATAAGGACAGGGTTCAATCAGCCCCAGCATTTT.

The CDR3 protein is CATRDRDGEKLFF. CDR3 coding DNA: TGTGCCACCCGGGACAGGGACGGTGAAAAACTGTTTTTT. The V call is TRBV10-3, the J call TRBJ1-4; 9 bases map to TRBD1. CDR1 and CDR2 from the germline V gene are ENHRY and SYGVKD. This CDR3 is 13 amino acids long. After removal of 10 bases from V and 7 bases from J, the junction contained 7 bases not matched to a gene.

V is TRBV2 and J is TRBJ2-7; 9 nucleotides line up with TRBD2. The V segment lost 9 bases and the J segment 1 base; nucleotides outside the gene matches: 13. This CDR3 spans 16 amino acids. Germline CDR1 SNHLY, CDR2 FYNNEI. CDR3 sequence: CARQGSTSGSSYEQYF. The CDR3 region has the DNA TGTGCCAGACAGGGGTCTACTAGCGGGTCTTCCTACGAGCAGTACTTC.

The chain has TRBV19 and TRBJ1-5, with 8 bases identical to TRBD1. Germline CDR1 and CDR2: LNHDA and SQIVND (reference sequence). This CDR3 has 14 residues. Unmatched junction bases numbered 5, after V lost 8 bases and J lost 2 bases. The CDR3 region has the DNA TGTGCCAGTTCCGACAGGGGACGCAATCAGCCCCAGCATTTT. Encoded protein: CASSDRGRNQPQHF.

The gene calls are TRBV28 and TRBJ2-1; no firm D call. The CDR3 is 13 amino acids. The germline gives CDR1 MDHEN, CDR2 SYDVKM. V was cut by 3 bases and J by 4 bases, with 7 bases left in between. In nucleotides, the CDR3 is TGTGCCAGCAGTTTTGGAGAGTACAATGAGCAGTTCTTC. This translates into CASSFGEYNEQFF.

This rearrangement joins TRBV7-2 to TRBJ2-7; TRBD1 is a possible D gene (6 bases). Looked up from germline, CDR1 is SGHTA and CDR2 is FQGNSA. This CDR3 contains 15 residues. V lost 4 bases, J lost 2 bases, and 15 bases lay in between. CDR3 sequence (DNA): TGTGCCAGCAGCTCCTCCACAGGGAACCCCTACGAGCAGTACTTC. Amino acids: CASSSSTGNPYEQYF. Full variable domain (remainder filled in from reference TRBV7-2 and TRBJ2-7): GAGVSQSPSNKVTEKGKDVELRCDPISGHTALYWYRQSLGQGLEFLIYFQGNSAPDKSGLPSDRFSAERTGGSVSTLTIQRTQQEDSAVYLCASSSSTGNPYEQYFGPGTRLTVT.

In its sample, this clonotype was seen a few times. The rearrangement uses TRBV27 and TRBJ2-3, with D possibly matching TRBD1 (5 bases). The CDR3 is 15 amino acids. V shed 6 bases and J shed 2 bases, with 15 bases lying between them. CDR1 and CDR2 (germline): MNHEY, SMNVEV (reference sequence). The CDR3 loop is CASRLSRVTTDTQYF. The DNA of the CDR3 is TGTGCCAGCAGGCTTTCCAGGGTAACCACAGATACGCAGTATTTT.

This chain connects TRBV7-9 to TRBJ2-1; 8 nucleotides align to TRBD1. Germline CDR1 SEHNR, CDR2 FQNEAQ (reference sequence). With V trimmed by 4 bases and J by 3 bases, 8 bases remained unmatched. The CDR3 extends over 16 amino acids. The CDR3: CASSSNQGAYYNEQFF. In DNA form, the CDR3 reads TGTGCCAGCAGCTCCAATCAGGGGGCGTACTACAATGAGCAGTTCTTC.

This clonotype was seen a few times. The V and J genes are TRBV10-3 and TRBJ1-2; no clear D gene. The CDR3 runs 12 residues. Germline V gene sequence: CDR1 ENHRY, CDR2 SYGVKD. Trimming pared 0 bases from V and 6 bases from J, leaving 5 bases between. For the CDR3, the DNA is TGTGCCATCAGTGAGTCCAGCAATGGCTACACCTTC. Translating gives CAISESSNGYTF.

The rearrangement links TRBV28 to TRBJ1-5, with D hard to call. The V and J ends lost 3 bases and 0 bases respectively, with 9 bases between them. The CDR3 consists of 15 residues. Looked up from germline, CDR1 is MDHEN and CDR2 is SYDVKM. CDR3 coding DNA: TGTGCCAGCAGTTTGGAGCCCGTTAGCAATCAGCCCCAGCATTTT. Translation gives CASSLEPVSNQPQHF.

This clonotype was found a few times. The chain couples TRBV10-3 to TRBJ2-1; D gene ambiguous. CDR3 length: 12 amino acids. Trimming cost V 3 bases and J 5 bases, with 5 bases left between them. Germline V gene lookup returns CDR1 ENHRY and CDR2 SYGVKD. The CDR3 loop reads CAISDWDNEQFF. CDR3 in DNA: TGTGCCATCAGTGACTGGGACAATGAGCAGTTCTTC.

This clonotype was seen a handful of times. The genes are TRBV28 and TRBJ1-2; 10 bases agree with TRBD1. CDR3 length: 17 amino acids. Looked up from germline, CDR1 is MDHEN and CDR2 is SYDVKM. Trimming removed 4 bases from V and 3 bases from J; junction bases left unmatched: 11. This CDR3 is CASSSDRGRIIHYGYTF. The CDR3 bases are TGTGCCAGCAGTTCCGACAGGGGGCGCATAATTCACTATGGCTACACCTTC.

The sample holds many counts of this clonotype. V usage is TRBV27 and J usage is TRBJ2-7; 10 bases are a match to TRBD1. The CDR3 loop spans 15 amino acids. Trimming cost V 0 bases and J 6 bases; bases outside gene matches: 5. CDR1 and CDR2 (germline): MNHEY, SMNVEV (reference sequence). CDR3 DNA: TGTGCCAGCAGTTTATCAGGGACAGGGGCAATCGAGCAGTACTTC. Translation: CASSLSGTGAIEQYF.

This clonotype was seen a few times. A much larger clone is a single base away; this may be a read error. The chain links TRBV28 to TRBJ2-1, with D tentatively TRBD2 (5 bases). The CDR3 is made up of 13 amino acids. Trimming pared 8 bases from V and 12 bases from J, leaving 20 bases between. Germline lookup yields CDR1 MDHEN and CDR2 SYDVKM. The CDR3 loop is CASFGRESLRQFF. CDR3 nucleotides: TGTGCCAGCTTCGGACGGGAATCCCTCCGGCAGTTCTTC. Supplemented by reference TRBV28 and TRBJ2-1, the full variable domain reads DVKVTQSSRYLVKRTGEKVFLECVQDMDHENMFWYRQDPGLGLRLIYFSYDVKMKEKGDIPEGYSVSREKKERFSLILESASTNQTSMYLCASFGRESLRQFFGPGTRLTVL.

This sequence joins TRBV3-1 and TRBJ2-7; a possible D gene is TRBD1 (6 bases). CDR1 and CDR2 (germline): LGHDT, YNNKEL (reference sequence). Trimming removed 3 bases from V and 4 bases from J, with 13 bases in between. The CDR3 sequence is 14 residues long. Here the CDR3 reads CASSHAGDVYEQYF. The CDR3 DNA reads as TGTGCCAGCAGCCATGCAGGGGACGTATACGAGCAGTACTTC.

This chain uses TRBV11-2 with TRBJ2-7, with TRBD1 identical over 9 bases. This CDR3 has 16 amino acids. V dropped 2 bases and J dropped 1; count of bases not matched to a gene: 6. Germline CDR1 SGHAT, CDR2 FQNNGV. In nucleotides, the CDR3 is TGTGCCAGCAGCTTATGGGCGGACAGGGGATCCTACGAGCAGTACTTC. It is translated as CASSLWADRGSYEQYF.

The sample holds a few counts of this clonotype. J is TRBJ1-6 and V is TRBV7-6; 7 nucleotides match TRBD1. Per the germline V gene, CDR1 is SGHVS and CDR2 is FNYEAQ. The CDR3 has 16 residues. The junction had 11 bases not matched to a gene; V was cut back by 5 bases and J by 7 bases. In DNA form, the CDR3 reads TGTGCCAGCAGCCCCGGACCGGGACAGACAAATTCACCCCTCCACTTT. Translating it yields CASSPGPGQTNSPLHF.

This clonotype has a handful of counts. The chain links TRBV20-1 to TRBJ2-1; D perhaps matches TRBD1 (6 bases). This CDR3 is built from 15 residues. Trimming left V 6 bases short and J 6 bases short, with 21 bases between. Germline-derived CDR1 and CDR2 are DFQATT and SNEGSKA (reference sequence). The CDR3 coding sequence is TGCAGTGCCCAGGGGACACGGACGAAACGCAATGAGCAGTTCTTC. Translating gives CSAQGTRTKRNEQFF.

This clonotype was recorded many times. This chain uses TRBV7-8 with TRBJ1-5; 7 bases agree with TRBD1. V was pared by 0 bases and J by 2 bases, with 10 bases of the junction left unmatched. Germline CDR1 is SGHVS and CDR2 is FQNEAQ. This CDR3 region has 18 residues. The CDR3 sequence is CASSLAHTGQAGNQPQHF. The CDR3 nucleotides read TGTGCCAGCAGCTTAGCTCATACTGGACAGGCGGGCAATCAGCCCCAGCATTTT.

This clonotype has more than one count but fewer than ten. This rearrangement joins TRBV7-8 to TRBJ2-1; TRBD1 matches 7 bases. This CDR3 has 15 amino acids. Trimming cost V 5 bases and J 8 bases; bases outside gene matches: 12. Germline assignment: CDR1 SGHVS and CDR2 FQNEAQ. CDR3 loop: CASSLQGRNSDEQFF. CDR3 DNA sequence: TGTGCCAGCAGCCTACAGGGGCGAAATAGCGATGAGCAGTTCTTC.

V usage is TRBV18 and J usage is TRBJ2-7; D is perhaps TRBD1 (5 bases). The germline gives CDR1 KGHSH, CDR2 LQKENI. This CDR3 has 13 amino acids. V lost 1 base and J lost 7, with 11 bases in between. CDR3 nucleotides: TGTGCCAGCTCACCACGACGCTCAGGGGAGCAGTACTTC. Protein product: CASSPRRSGEQYF.

Notes on this clonotype: A much larger clone is a single base away; this may be a read error. The CDR3 protein is CASSYQGHYEQYF. CDR3 bases: TGTGCCAGCAGCTACCAGGGACACTATGAGCAGTACTTC. The J gene is TRBJ2-7, the V gene TRBV11-2, with D perhaps matching TRBD1 (6 bases). The CDR3 is 13 residues long. Germline CDR1 is SGHAT and CDR2 is FQNNGV. The V gene lost 4 bases and the J gene lost 7 bases, with 14 bases spanning the gap.